This is a list of T cell receptor beta chains from one sample in a study of OX40 agonist ivuxolimab in advanced cancers. This table comes from immunoSEQ multiplex PCR, and its TCRdb copy is limited to in-frame clones, with some not included. In the table there are about 40,000 clones, around 88% of which are singletons. The material sequenced was CD4+ or CD8+ T cells sorted from blood, taken in a trial of the OX40 agonist ivuxolimab. These receptors were obtained from an adult with an advanced solid tumor such as melanoma, head and neck, liver or kidney cancer. The CDR3 runs from the conserved cysteine through the conserved F or W. The D gene is left open where the match is weak.

TRBV21-1	19	TRBJ2-7	NA	CASSVRPGQVGLAGDGQYF	TGTGCCAGCAGCGTTCGCCCGGGACAGGTGGGACTAGCGGGGGACGGGCAGTACTTC
TRBV28	17	TRBJ1-4	TRBD1	CASSQRLGGATNEKLFF	TGTGCCAGCAGTCAAAGGCTAGGGGGCGCAACTAATGAAAAACTGTTTTTT
TRBV9	15	TRBJ1-1	NA	CASSVQGEQNTEAFF	TGTGCCAGCAGCGTCCAAGGTGAGCAGAACACTGAAGCTTTCTTT
TRBV5-1	17	TRBJ2-3	NA	CASSFNRAYPSTDTQYF	TGCGCCAGCAGCTTTAACAGGGCGTACCCTAGCACAGATACGCAGTATTTT
TRBV6-1	15	TRBJ2-3	TRBD2	CASSEAAGGLDTQYF	TGTGCCAGCAGTGAAGCTGCGGGAGGGCTCGATACGCAGTATTTT
TRBV9	15	TRBJ2-3	TRBD2	CASSVHSGSLDTQYF	TGTGCCAGCAGCGTTCACAGCGGGAGCTTAGATACGCAGTATTTT
TRBV5-6	16	TRBJ2-4	NA	CASTRLGEGLKNIQYF	TGTGCCAGCACCAGATTGGGAGAGGGATTGAAAAACATTCAGTACTTC
TRBV6-1	17	TRBJ2-1	TRBD2	CASSEEGLAGPYNEQFF	TGTGCCAGCAGTGAAGAGGGTCTAGCGGGACCGTACAATGAGCAGTTCTTC
TRBV19	15	TRBJ2-2	TRBD2	CASRILAGATGELFF	TGTGCCAGTAGAATTTTGGCGGGAGCCACCGGGGAGCTGTTTTTT
TRBV28	15	TRBJ2-3	NA	CASSLPRTPADTQYF	TGTGCCAGCAGTTTACCACGGACACCCGCAGATACGCAGTATTTT
TRBV21-1	18	TRBJ2-5	NA	CASSKSTPRVLKQETQYF	TGTGCCAGCAGCAAATCAACGCCCAGGGTCTTAAAGCAAGAGACCCAGTACTTC